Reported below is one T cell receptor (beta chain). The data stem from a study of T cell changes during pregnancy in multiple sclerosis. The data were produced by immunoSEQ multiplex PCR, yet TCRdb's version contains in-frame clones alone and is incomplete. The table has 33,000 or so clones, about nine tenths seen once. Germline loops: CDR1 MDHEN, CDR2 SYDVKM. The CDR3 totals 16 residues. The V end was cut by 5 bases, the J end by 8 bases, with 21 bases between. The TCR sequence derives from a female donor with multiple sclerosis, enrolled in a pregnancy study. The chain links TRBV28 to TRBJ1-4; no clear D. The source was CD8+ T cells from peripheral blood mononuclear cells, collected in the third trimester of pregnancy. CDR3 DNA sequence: TGTGCCAGCAGTCCGCCCTATAGGGAGGTAGGAGAAAAACTGTTTTTT. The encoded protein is CASSPPYREVGEKLFF.